This entry lists 3 T cell receptor beta chains sequenced from one sample in a study of glioma-infiltrating T cells. Amplification of TCR alpha and beta CDR3 regions from RNA used iRepertoire nested multiplex PCR. TCRdb called the multiplex PCR reads again in MiXCR, with one record for every CDR3 protein. In the table there are more than 110,000 distinct CDR3 sequences, approximately 40% of which are singletons. Specimen: glioma tissue, nonneoplastic brain tissue, or PBMCs (not recorded which). The receptors stem from a human donor with low-grade glioma or glioblastoma, undergoing nonglioma brain surgery, or in good health (not recorded which).

Notes on this clonotype: This may come from a read error, since a much larger clone is one base off. The chain has TRBV6-6 and TRBJ1-1; D is possibly TRBD1 (5 bases). This CDR3 region has 11 residues. The germline CDR1 and CDR2 sequences are MNHNY and SVGAGI (reference sequence). DNA for the CDR3: TGTGCCAGCAGTGATGGGGGGGAAGGTTTCTTT. Its translation: CASSDGGEGFF.

The CDR3 DNA follows: TGCAGTGCTAGAGATTGGGGCAGATCAGGCGGGCAGTACTTC. This gives the protein CSARDWGRSGGQYF. V and J are TRBV20-1 and TRBJ2-7; perhaps TRBD1 as D (5 bases). This CDR3 spans 14 amino acids. CDR1 and CDR2 from the germline V gene are DFQATT and SNEGSKA (reference sequence). V was shortened by 0 bases and J by 9 bases, with 18 bases between the two germline ends.

This chain links TRBV6-1 with TRBJ2-1; 10 nucleotides align to TRBD2. The junction had 4 bases not matched to a gene; V was cut back by 6 bases and J by 2 bases. The CDR3 contains 15 residues. Germline CDR1 reads MNHNS; CDR2 reads SASEGT. CDR3 nucleotide sequence: TGTGCCAGCAGGGCTAGCGGGAGTACCTACAATGAGCAGTTCTTC. Protein: CASRASGSTYNEQFF.